Only a few counts were recorded for the clone carrying this T cell receptor (beta chain). What it binds is unknown. The record originates from a study of T cells in localized non-small cell lung cancer. Study outcomes and limitations: Longer overall survival was seen with higher T cell density measured in blood. Uninvolved adjacent lung showed higher T cell clonality than tumor. In adjacent lung appeared a median about 57 of the top 100 tumor clones.

Sequencing used immunoSEQ multiplex PCR; TCRdb keeps in-frame clones, though not all of them. The sample consists of 5,000 to 6,500 clones, approximately 80% of them appearing once. The CDR3 spans 15 residues. Trimming cost V 6 bases and J 0 bases, with 14 bases left between them. In germline, CDR1 is MDHEN, CDR2 SYDVKM. This TCR derives from a female donor over 55 with stage II lung adenocarcinoma. The rearrangement joins TRBV28 to TRBJ1-1, with D maybe TRBD1 (5 bases). The sequenced sample was peripheral blood mononuclear cells, obtained before any cancer treatment. The CDR3 spells CASRLTTELNTEAFF. DNA of the CDR3: TGTGCCAGCAGGCTCACGACAGAGTTGAACACTGAAGCTTTCTTT.